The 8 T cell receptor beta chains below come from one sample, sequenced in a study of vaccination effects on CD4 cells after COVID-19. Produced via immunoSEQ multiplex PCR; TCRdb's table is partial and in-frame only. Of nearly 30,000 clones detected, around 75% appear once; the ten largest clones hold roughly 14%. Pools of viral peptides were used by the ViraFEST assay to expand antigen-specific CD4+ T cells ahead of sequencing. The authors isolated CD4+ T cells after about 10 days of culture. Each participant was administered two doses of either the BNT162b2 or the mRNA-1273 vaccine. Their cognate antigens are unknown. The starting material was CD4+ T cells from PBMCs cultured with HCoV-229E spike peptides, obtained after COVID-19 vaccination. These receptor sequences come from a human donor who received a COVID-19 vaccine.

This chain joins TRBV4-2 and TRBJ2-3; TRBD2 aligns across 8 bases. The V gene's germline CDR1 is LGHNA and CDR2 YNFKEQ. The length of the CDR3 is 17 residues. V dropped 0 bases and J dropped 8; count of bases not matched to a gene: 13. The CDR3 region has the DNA TGTGCCAGCAGCCAAGATCCCGGTAGCGGGGTTTCATCTACGCAGTATTTT. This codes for CASSQDPGSGVSSTQYF.

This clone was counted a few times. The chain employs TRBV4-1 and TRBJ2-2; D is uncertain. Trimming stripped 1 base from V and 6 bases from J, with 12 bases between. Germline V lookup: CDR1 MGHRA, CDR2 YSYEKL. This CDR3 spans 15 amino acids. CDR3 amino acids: CASSQVVKVAGELFF. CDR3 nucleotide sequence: TGCGCCAGCAGCCAAGTAGTCAAGGTCGCCGGGGAGCTGTTTTTT.

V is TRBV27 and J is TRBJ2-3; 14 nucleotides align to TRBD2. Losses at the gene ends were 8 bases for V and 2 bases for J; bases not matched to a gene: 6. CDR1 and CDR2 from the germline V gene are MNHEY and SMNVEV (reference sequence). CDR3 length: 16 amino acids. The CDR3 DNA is TGTGCCAGCCGACTAGCGGGGGGGATATCCACAGATACGCAGTATTTT. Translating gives CASRLAGGISTDTQYF.

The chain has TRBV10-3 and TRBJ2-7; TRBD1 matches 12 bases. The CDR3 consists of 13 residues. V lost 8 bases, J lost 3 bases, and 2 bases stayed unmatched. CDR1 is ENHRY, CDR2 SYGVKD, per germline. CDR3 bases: TGTGCCATCGGGACAGGGGGCATCTACGAGCAGTACTTC. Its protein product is CAIGTGGIYEQYF.

The CDR3 bases are TGTGCCAGCACCTCGATGGGGGGCGCGGAAGAGACCCAGTACTTC. Amino acids: CASTSMGGAEETQYF. The chain employs TRBV7-9 and TRBJ2-5; D might be TRBD1 or TRBD2, each matching 6 bases. Trimming took off 7 bases at V and 3 bases at J, with 18 bases between the two ends. The CDR3 sequence is 15 residues long. Looked up from germline, CDR1 is SEHNR and CDR2 is FQNEAQ (reference sequence).

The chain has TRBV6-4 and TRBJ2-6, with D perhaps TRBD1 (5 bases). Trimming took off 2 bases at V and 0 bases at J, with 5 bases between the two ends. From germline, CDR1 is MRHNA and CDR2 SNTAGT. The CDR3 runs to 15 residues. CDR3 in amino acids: CASSDRGSGANVLTF. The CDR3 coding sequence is TGTGCCAGCAGTGACAGGGGCTCTGGGGCCAACGTCCTGACTTTC.

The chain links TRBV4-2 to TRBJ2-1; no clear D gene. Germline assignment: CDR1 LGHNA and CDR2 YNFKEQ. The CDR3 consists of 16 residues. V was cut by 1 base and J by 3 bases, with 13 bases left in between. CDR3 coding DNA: TGTGCCAGCAGCCAAGCCCAAGGACCTTTCTACAATGAGCAGTTCTTC. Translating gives CASSQAQGPFYNEQFF.

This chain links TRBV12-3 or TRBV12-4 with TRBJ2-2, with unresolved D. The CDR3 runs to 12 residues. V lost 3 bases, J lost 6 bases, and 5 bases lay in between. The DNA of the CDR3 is TGTGCCAGCAGTTTTCCGGCCGGGGAGCTGTTTTTT. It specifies CASSFPAGELFF.